This entry concerns a single T cell receptor (beta chain). This record belongs to a study of blood T cell repertoires in COVID-19. Looking at the study overall: Donors in the United States, Italy and Spain gave samples during acute or convalescent COVID-19. From T cells, B-cell-depleted T cells, or PBMCs came the material, which was cDNA or gDNA.

Participants reported their clinical history, and cohort assignment relied on those reports. With 0 bases removed from V and 7 bases from J, the gap between germline ends came to 12 bases. The CDR3 is 14 residues long. CDR1 is LGHDT and CDR2 is YNNKEL in the germline V gene (reference sequence). Sequenced by immunoSEQ multiplex PCR; TCRdb stores in-frame clones only, minus some. The sample lists 200,000 to 300,000 clones, roughly 85% occurring once. The sequenced sample was PBMCs or T cells enriched from blood (not recorded which). The chain has TRBV3-1 (or the pseudogene TRBV3-2) and TRBJ1-2; D is perhaps TRBD1 (6 bases). This receptor was obtained from a woman between 50 and 59 years old with acute COVID-19. The CDR3 bases are TGTGCCAGCAGCCAAGACGCCAGGGGATCTGGCTACACCTTC. It is translated as CASSQDARGSGYTF.